This is a list of T cell receptor beta chains from one sample in a study of blood T cell repertoires in COVID-19. Data came from immunoSEQ multiplex PCR; TCRdb stores just in-frame clones and leaves some out. Here the sample spans about 130,000 clones, more than 70% being singletons. Sample: peripheral blood. Receptor source: a woman aged 60-75 years with acute or convalescent COVID-19. Each CDR3 is given with its conserved first and last residue. D genes are given only for firm matches. The listing skips clone size in some rows; elsewhere it reads once, few, many or a size class.

v_call: TRBV4-1; clone_size: .; j_call: TRBJ2-3; d_call: TRBD2; cdr3_nt: TGCGCCAGCAGCCAATATAGCGGGACCACAGATACGCAGTATTTT; cdr3_aa: CASSQYSGTTDTQYF
v_call: TRBV27; clone_size: .; j_call: TRBJ1-2; d_call: .; cdr3_nt: TGTGCCAGCAGCCCTGACAGAATAATCTATGGCTACACCTTC; cdr3_aa: CASSPDRIIYGYTF
v_call: TRBV28; clone_size: .; j_call: TRBJ1-6; d_call: .; cdr3_nt: TGTGCCAGCAGTTTAGGCGGGAATTCACCCCTCCACTTT; cdr3_aa: CASSLGGNSPLHF
v_call: TRBV7-9; clone_size: .; j_call: TRBJ2-3; d_call: TRBD1; cdr3_nt: TGTGCCAGCAGGGGACAGGACCCCACAGATACGCAGTATTTT; cdr3_aa: CASRGQDPTDTQYF
v_call: TRBV2; clone_size: .; j_call: TRBJ1-6; d_call: .; cdr3_nt: TGTGCCAGCAGTGAACTGTCGTCACCCCTCCACTTT; cdr3_aa: CASSELSSPLHF
v_call: TRBV24-1; clone_size: .; j_call: TRBJ2-7; d_call: TRBD1; cdr3_nt: TGTGCCACCAGTGAGGGGACAGGGGTTATCTACGAGCAGTACTTC; cdr3_aa: CATSEGTGVIYEQYF
v_call: TRBV27; clone_size: .; j_call: TRBJ1-3; d_call: .; cdr3_nt: TGTGCCAGCAGTTCCACGGTTGAACCAAACACCATATATTTT; cdr3_aa: CASSSTVEPNTIYF
v_call: TRBV4-1; clone_size: .; j_call: TRBJ2-1; d_call: .; cdr3_nt: TGCGCCAGCAGCCCCCCAGGAAACTCCTACAATGAGCAGTTCTTC; cdr3_aa: CASSPPGNSYNEQFF
v_call: TRBV27; clone_size: .; j_call: TRBJ1-5; d_call: .; cdr3_nt: TGTGCCAGCAGTTTTTGGGGCCAGCCCCAGCATTTT; cdr3_aa: CASSFWGQPQHF
v_call: TRBV5-1; clone_size: .; j_call: TRBJ2-1; d_call: .; cdr3_nt: TGCGCCAGCAGCTTGGTACACCAAAATGAGCAGTTCTTC; cdr3_aa: CASSLVHQNEQFF
v_call: TRBV5-5; clone_size: .; j_call: TRBJ2-1; d_call: .; cdr3_nt: TGTGCCAGCAGCTTTAGCCGCGATGAGCAGTTCTTC; cdr3_aa: CASSFSRDEQFF
v_call: TRBV28; clone_size: few; j_call: TRBJ2-7; d_call: TRBD2; cdr3_nt: TGTGCCAGCAGTTTAAGGGGTGGACTAGCGGTATCCTACGAGCAGTACTTC; cdr3_aa: CASSLRGGLAVSYEQYF
v_call: TRBV5-6; clone_size: .; j_call: TRBJ1-4; d_call: TRBD1; cdr3_nt: TGTGCCAGCAGCTTGGCAGGACAGGGGTATGAAAAACTGTTTTTT; cdr3_aa: CASSLAGQGYEKLFF
v_call: TRBV10-3; clone_size: once; j_call: TRBJ1-6; d_call: .; cdr3_nt: TGTGCCCGCTCAGCCGGGCCCCTCCACTTT; cdr3_aa: CARSAGPLHF
v_call: TRBV28; clone_size: .; j_call: TRBJ1-2; d_call: TRBD1; cdr3_nt: TGTGCCAGCAGTCTCGCTAGAAGGGGACAGTGGGGCTACACCTTC; cdr3_aa: CASSLARRGQWGYTF
v_call: TRBV27; clone_size: .; j_call: TRBJ2-3; d_call: TRBD1; cdr3_nt: TGTGCCAGCAGTTTACAGGGGGTGGCAGATACGCAGTATTTT; cdr3_aa: CASSLQGVADTQYF
v_call: TRBV19; clone_size: few; j_call: TRBJ2-5; d_call: TRBD2; cdr3_nt: TGTGCCACCGGGGGGGGAACTTCTGCCGAGACCCAGTACTTC; cdr3_aa: CATGGGTSAETQYF
v_call: TRBV15; clone_size: .; j_call: TRBJ2-5; d_call: .; cdr3_nt: TGTGCCACCAGCAGAGAGGACACGATTGGGGAGACCCAGTACTTC; cdr3_aa: CATSREDTIGETQYF
v_call: TRBV15; clone_size: .; j_call: TRBJ2-1; d_call: .; cdr3_nt: TGTGCCACCAGCAGAGTGCTAGCGCAAAACAATGAGCAGTTCTTC; cdr3_aa: CATSRVLAQNNEQFF
v_call: TRBV6-5; clone_size: .; j_call: TRBJ1-2; d_call: TRBD1; cdr3_nt: TGTGCCAGCAGTACGCGGGACAGGGCAAACTATGGCTACACCTTC; cdr3_aa: CASSTRDRANYGYTF
v_call: TRBV6-6; clone_size: .; j_call: TRBJ2-7; d_call: TRBD2; cdr3_nt: TGTGCCAGCAGTAGACTAGCGGGAGACGACGAGCAGTACTTC; cdr3_aa: CASSRLAGDDEQYF
v_call: TRBV2; clone_size: .; j_call: TRBJ1-4; d_call: .; cdr3_nt: TGTGCCAGCACCACCGGCGGCCAAAAACTGTTTTTT; cdr3_aa: CASTTGGQKLFF
v_call: TRBV15; clone_size: .; j_call: TRBJ2-3; d_call: TRBD1; cdr3_nt: TGTGCCACCAGCATCGGGACAGGGTCAGATACGCAGTATTTT; cdr3_aa: CATSIGTGSDTQYF
v_call: TRBV30; clone_size: .; j_call: TRBJ1-1; d_call: .; cdr3_nt: TGTGCCTGGAGCCGACGACAGACCCGACAGCTTTTCTTT; cdr3_aa: CAWSRRQTRQLFF